The sample holds one count of the clone carrying this T cell receptor beta chain. Its antigen is unidentified. An end of the junction does not agree with germline; a read error may underlie this. Germline values: CDR1 SGHTA, CDR2 FQGNSA. This CDR3 spans 13 amino acids. Everyone who donated was a healthy bone marrow donor. The data originate from a study of cytomegalovirus exposure and HLA in healthy donors. A multiplex PCR was run with 60 Vbeta primers and 13 Jbeta primers. Here immunoSEQ multiplex PCR was the method, and the copy in TCRdb shows in-frame clones only, minus some. Of 100,000 to 150,000 clones in the sample, roughly 70% are singletons; the top ten hold less than 2.5%. General study results and limits: Data from an earlier analysis indicated that most TCR beta V segments were productive either about 90% or about 30% of the time. It was in a later analysis that TCR association rates were seen to vary by HLA locus, highest for DRB1 and lowest for HLA-C. With later analysis, a missense DCLRE1C variant became linked to TCR beta V- and J-gene trimming.

The chain couples TRBV7-2 to TRBJ2-5, with D possibly being TRBD2 (5 bases). The sequence derives from a woman in her thirties or forties in good health and CMV-seropositive. Material for sequencing was PBMCs. This CDR3 reads CASSLALQETQYF. In nucleotides, the CDR3 is TGTGCCAGCAGCCTAGCTCTCCAAGAGACCCAGTACTTC.